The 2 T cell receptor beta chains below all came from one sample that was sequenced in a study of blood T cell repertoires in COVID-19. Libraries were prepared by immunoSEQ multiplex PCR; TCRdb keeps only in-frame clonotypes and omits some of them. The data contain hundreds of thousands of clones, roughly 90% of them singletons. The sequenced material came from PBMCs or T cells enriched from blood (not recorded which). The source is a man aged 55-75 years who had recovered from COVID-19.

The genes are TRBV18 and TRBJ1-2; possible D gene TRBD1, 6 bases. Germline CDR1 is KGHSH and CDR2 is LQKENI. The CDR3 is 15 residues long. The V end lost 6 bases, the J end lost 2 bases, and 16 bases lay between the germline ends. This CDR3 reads CASSPVDRHNYGYTF. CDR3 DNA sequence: TGTGCCAGCTCCCCGGTGGACAGACACAACTATGGCTACACCTTC.

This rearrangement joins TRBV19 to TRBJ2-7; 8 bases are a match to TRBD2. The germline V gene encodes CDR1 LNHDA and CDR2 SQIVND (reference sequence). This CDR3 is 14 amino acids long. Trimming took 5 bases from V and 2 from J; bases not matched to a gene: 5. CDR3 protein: CASSWSGGTYEQYF. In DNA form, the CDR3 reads TGTGCCAGTAGTTGGAGCGGGGGAACCTACGAGCAGTACTTC.